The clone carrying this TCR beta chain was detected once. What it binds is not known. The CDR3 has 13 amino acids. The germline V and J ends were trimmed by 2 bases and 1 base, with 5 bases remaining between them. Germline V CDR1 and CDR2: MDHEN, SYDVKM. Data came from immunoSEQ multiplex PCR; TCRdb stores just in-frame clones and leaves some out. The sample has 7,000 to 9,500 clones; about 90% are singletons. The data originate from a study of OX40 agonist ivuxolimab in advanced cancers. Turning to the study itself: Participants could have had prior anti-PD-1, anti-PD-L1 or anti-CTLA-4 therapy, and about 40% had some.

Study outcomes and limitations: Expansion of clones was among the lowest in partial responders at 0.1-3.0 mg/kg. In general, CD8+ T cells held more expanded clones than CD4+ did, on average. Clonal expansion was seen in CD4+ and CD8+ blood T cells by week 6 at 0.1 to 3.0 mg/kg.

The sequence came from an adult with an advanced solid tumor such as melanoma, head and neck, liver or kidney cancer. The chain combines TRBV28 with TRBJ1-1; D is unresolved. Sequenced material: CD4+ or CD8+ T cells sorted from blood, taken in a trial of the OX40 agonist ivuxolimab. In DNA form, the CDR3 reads TGTGCCAGCAGTTTACCAGGGAACACTGAAGCTTTCTTT. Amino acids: CASSLPGNTEAFF.